This passage covers 27 T cell receptor beta chains from one sample sequenced in a study of control samples from healthy donors and cancer patients. Sequencing used immunoSEQ multiplex PCR; TCRdb keeps in-frame clones, though not all of them. The sample has 160,000 or so clones; around nine tenths are singletons. Sample: blood. The receptors come from a woman in her 30s in good health.

This rearrangement joins TRBV7-8 to TRBJ2-7, with 9 positions matching TRBD1. In germline, CDR1 is SGHVS, CDR2 FQNEAQ. The V gene end was trimmed by 4 bases and the J gene end by 1 base; junction bases not matched to a gene: 5. The CDR3 spans 15 residues. Here the CDR3 reads CASSSSGQGSYEQYF. The CDR3 coding sequence is TGTGCCAGCAGCTCATCGGGACAGGGATCCTACGAGCAGTACTTC.

The rearrangement uses TRBV7-2 and TRBJ1-6; TRBD1 matches at 7 bases. The CDR3 extends over 17 amino acids. J lost 0 bases, V lost 1 base, and 3 bases had no gene match. Germline V lookup: CDR1 SGHTA, CDR2 FQGNSA. In DNA form, the CDR3 reads TGTGCCAGCAGCTTAGGCAGACAGGGCTCCTATAATTCACCCCTCCACTTT. It yields the protein CASSLGRQGSYNSPLHF. Looking up the rest from reference TRBV7-2 and TRBJ1-6 gives the full variable domain: GAGVSQSPSNKVTEKGKDVELRCDPISGHTALYWYRQSLGQGLEFLIYFQGNSAPDKSGLPSDRFSAERTGGSVSTLTIQRTQQEDSAVYLCASSLGRQGSYNSPLHFGNGTRLTVT.

The chain's CDR3 is CATSDYSGADTQYF. For the CDR3, the DNA is TGTGCCACCAGTGATTACAGCGGCGCAGATACGCAGTATTTT. The chain couples TRBV24-1 to TRBJ2-3; possible D gene TRBD2, 5 bases. V lost 2 bases, J lost 4 bases, and 9 bases lay in between. CDR1 is KGHDR, CDR2 SFDVKD, per germline. The CDR3 has 14 residues.

The chain carries TRBV6-1 and TRBJ2-1; 7 bases line up with TRBD1. The CDR3 is 14 residues long. The J segment lost 9 bases and the V segment lost 3 bases, leaving 8 bases of the junction unmatched. Germline V CDR1 and CDR2: MNHNS, SASEGT. CDR3 nucleotide sequence: TGTGCCAGCAGTGATGACAGGGAGACAAGTGAGCAGTTCTTC. Translating it yields CASSDDRETSEQFF.

V usage is TRBV6-2 or TRBV6-3 and J usage is TRBJ1-1; D gene uncertain. The CDR3 totals 13 residues. Trimming stripped 3 bases from V and 1 base from J, with 6 bases between. The germline gives CDR1 MNHEY, CDR2 SVGEGT. This CDR3 is CASSYWENTEAFF. The CDR3 nucleotides are TGTGCCAGCAGTTATTGGGAGAACACTGAAGCTTTCTTT.

This clone was counted only a few times. This chain links TRBV24-1 with TRBJ2-1; 8 nucleotides match TRBD1. CDR1 is KGHDR, CDR2 SFDVKD, per germline. J gave up 2 bases and V 9 bases, and 8 bases lay outside the gene matches. The CDR3 is made up of 15 amino acids. The CDR3 spells CATRDRGGAYNEQFF. For the CDR3, the DNA is TGTGCCACCCGAGACAGGGGAGGCGCCTACAATGAGCAGTTCTTC.

This rearrangement joins TRBV6-5 to TRBJ1-5; weak D call: TRBD1 (5 bases). The germline V and J ends were trimmed by 4 bases and 11 bases, with 18 bases remaining between them. Germline CDR1 is MNHEY and CDR2 is SVGAGI. The length of the CDR3 is 14 residues. The CDR3 DNA follows: TGTGCCAGCAGTTCGACCCATCGGGGGAGGACCCAGCATTTT. Translated, it gives CASSSTHRGRTQHF.

The chain has TRBV18 and TRBJ1-2, with a weak D call TRBD1 (5 bases). Trimming removed 2 bases from V and 2 bases from J, with 6 bases in between. The germline CDR1 and CDR2 sequences are KGHSH and LQKENI. This CDR3 is 13 amino acids long. The CDR3 bases are TGTGCCAGCTCACCAGGGGGGAACTATGGCTACACCTTC. This translates into CASSPGGNYGYTF.

The chain couples TRBV14 to TRBJ1-2; 9 bases align to TRBD1. Germline trimming cut 4 bases from V and 8 bases from J; bases unmatched to any gene: 5. Looked up from germline, CDR1 is SGHDN and CDR2 is FVKESK. The CDR3 runs 13 residues. Here the CDR3 DNA reads TGTGCCAGCAGCCTTTACAGGGGGCAGGGCTACACCTTC. This sequence encodes CASSLYRGQGYTF.

The chain links TRBV6-1 to TRBJ1-1; 7 bases agree with TRBD1. V lost 3 bases, J lost 5 bases, and 6 bases stayed unmatched. Germline V gene lookup returns CDR1 MNHNS and CDR2 SASEGT. The CDR3 covers 14 residues. CDR3 sequence reads: CASSDRDSVTEAFF. CDR3 nucleotide sequence: TGTGCCAGCAGTGACCGGGACAGTGTTACTGAAGCTTTCTTT.

The chain carries TRBV13 and TRBJ2-1; D is unclear. This CDR3 has 13 residues. Per germline, CDR1 PRHDT and CDR2 FYEKMQ (reference sequence). Trimming took 0 bases from V and 4 from J, leaving 4 bases between them. The CDR3 loop reads CASSLGGYNEQFF. The CDR3, as DNA: TGTGCCAGCAGCTTAGGGGGTTACAATGAGCAGTTCTTC.

This clone appeared once. The chain links TRBV29-1 to TRBJ2-2; 10 positions agree with TRBD1. Germline CDR1 reads SQVTM; CDR2 reads ANQGSEA. J gave up 1 base and V 5 bases, and 10 bases lay outside the gene matches. This CDR3 is built from 17 residues. This chain's CDR3 is CSVIGLGTGVNTGELFF. The CDR3 nucleotides are TGCAGCGTTATTGGGTTGGGGACAGGGGTGAACACCGGGGAGCTGTTTTTT.

V gene TRBV19 combines with J gene TRBJ1-5; tentatively, D is TRBD1 (5 bases). The CDR3 consists of 14 residues. Germline assignment: CDR1 LNHDA and CDR2 SQIVND (reference sequence). Trimming took off 7 bases at V and 7 bases at J, with 17 bases between the two ends. In DNA form, the CDR3 reads TGTGCCAGTACCTCTGGGGGGGTGGGGCAGCCCCAGCATTTT. Its translation: CASTSGGVGQPQHF. The full variable domain, rest sourced from reference TRBV19 and TRBJ1-5, is DGGITQSPKYLFRKEGQNVTLSCEQNLNHDAMYWYRQDPGQGLRLIYYSQIVNDFQKGDIAEGYSVSREKKESFPLTVTSAQKNPTAFYLCASTSGGVGQPQHFGDGTRLSIL.

This chain joins TRBV9 and TRBJ2-3, with 7 bases identical to TRBD2. J lost 0 bases, V lost 2 bases, and 12 bases had no gene match. This CDR3 has 18 residues. CDR1 and CDR2 (germline): SGDLS, YYNGEE. The CDR3 DNA reads TGTGCCAGCAGCGTTAACCCTCTCTATAGCGGGAGCACAGATACGCAGTATTTT. Its protein is CASSVNPLYSGSTDTQYF.

The chain is built from TRBV2 and TRBJ1-2, with 7 positions matching TRBD1. The CDR3 contains 16 residues. Per the germline V gene, CDR1 is SNHLY and CDR2 is FYNNEI. The V and J ends lost 1 base and 1 base, in that order; junction bases with no gene match: 6. DNA of the CDR3: TGTGCCAGCAGTGAAGGGACAGGAATCCGTAACTATGGCTACACCTTC. Protein: CASSEGTGIRNYGYTF.

The V and J genes are TRBV5-4 and TRBJ1-4; 7 bases are shared with TRBD1. Per germline, CDR1 SGHNT and CDR2 YYREEE (reference sequence). The CDR3 contains 15 residues. V shed 4 bases, J shed 5 bases, and the junction held 8 bases outside the gene matches. This chain's CDR3 is CASSNTGTENEKLFF. The DNA of the CDR3 is TGTGCCAGCAGCAACACCGGGACAGAGAATGAAAAACTGTTTTTT.

This rearrangement joins TRBV5-1 to TRBJ2-7; perhaps TRBD1 as D (5 bases). This CDR3 spans 13 amino acids. Germline CDR1 and CDR2: SGHRS and YFSETQ. Trimming took off 3 bases at V and 4 bases at J, with 11 bases between the two ends. DNA of the CDR3: TGCGCCAGCAGCTCAGATACAGGATACGAGCAGTACTTC. Protein product: CASSSDTGYEQYF.

The rearrangement joins TRBV18 to TRBJ1-1, with TRBD1 matching 8 bases. The CDR3 has 16 residues. Germline values: CDR1 KGHSH, CDR2 LQKENI. V was pared by 4 bases and J by 0 bases, with 7 bases of the junction left unmatched. The CDR3 DNA is TGTGCCAGCTCACATACAGGGGGTGGCATGAACACTGAAGCTTTCTTT. It codes for CASSHTGGGMNTEAFF. Using reference TRBV18 and TRBJ1-1 for the parts outside the CDR3, the full variable domain is NAGVMQNPRHLVRRRGQEARLRCSPMKGHSHVYWYRQLPEEGLKFMVYLQKENIIDESGMPKERFSAEFPKEGPSILRIQQVVRGDSAAYFCASSHTGGGMNTEAFFGQGTRLTVV.

The rearrangement joins TRBV3-1 (or the pseudogene TRBV3-2) to TRBJ1-1, with 8 bases aligning to TRBD1. CDR1 is LGHDT, CDR2 YNNKEL, per germline (reference sequence). V was pared by 1 base and J by 1 base, with 8 bases of the junction left unmatched. The CDR3 consists of 17 residues. The CDR3 coding sequence is TGTGCCAGCAGCCAAGGGTTCTTGACAGGGGAGAACACTGAAGCTTTCTTT. Translation gives CASSQGFLTGENTEAFF.

The V call is TRBV27, the J call TRBJ2-3; D unclear. In germline, CDR1 is MNHEY, CDR2 SMNVEV (reference sequence). This CDR3 is 13 amino acids long. The germline V and J ends were trimmed by 3 bases and 2 bases, with 6 bases remaining between them. The CDR3 DNA is TGTGCCAGCAGTTTCGGATACACAGATACGCAGTATTTT. Its protein product is CASSFGYTDTQYF.

This chain links TRBV2 with TRBJ1-5, with D perhaps TRBD1 (6 bases). The CDR3 length is 17 residues. V was clipped by 3 bases and J by 7 bases, with 22 bases between them. The germline CDR1 and CDR2 sequences are SNHLY and FYNNEI. The CDR3 is CASSDPRHREVGQPQHF. In DNA, the CDR3 is TGTGCCAGCAGTGATCCCCGGCACAGGGAGGTTGGGCAGCCCCAGCATTTT.

The V and J genes are TRBV7-3 and TRBJ2-1; 11 bases are shared with TRBD2. V was pared by 6 bases and J by 9 bases, with 4 bases of the junction left unmatched. The CDR3 contains 13 residues. Per the germline V gene, CDR1 is SGHTA and CDR2 is FQGTGA. CDR3 protein: CASSGLAGGEQFF. The CDR3 nucleotides are TGTGCCAGCAGTGGACTAGCGGGCGGTGAGCAGTTCTTC.

The chain joins TRBV7-8 to TRBJ1-5, with TRBD1 as a possible D gene (5 bases). This CDR3 is built from 16 residues. Per germline, CDR1 SGHVS and CDR2 FQNEAQ. V was clipped by 1 base and J by 7 bases, with 17 bases between them. Written as DNA, the CDR3 is TGTGCCAGCAGCTTAGTATTTAGGCAGGGAGAACAGCCCCAGCATTTT. As protein: CASSLVFRQGEQPQHF.

J is TRBJ2-1 and V is TRBV18; 8 positions agree with TRBD2. V was pared by 1 base and J by 8 bases, with 10 bases of the junction left unmatched. Germline V lookup: CDR1 KGHSH, CDR2 LQKENI. The CDR3 has 16 residues. CDR3: CASSPRQGLVSDEQFF. The CDR3 region has the DNA TGTGCCAGCTCACCACGCCAGGGACTAGTAAGCGATGAGCAGTTCTTC.

The J gene is TRBJ2-7, the V gene TRBV27; D may correspond to TRBD1 or TRBD2 (5 bases each). V gave up 4 bases and J gave up 7 bases, with 20 bases separating them. CDR1 is MNHEY, CDR2 SMNVEV, per germline (reference sequence). The CDR3 runs to 15 residues. CDR3 in amino acids: CASSSRDRGPGEQYF. In DNA form, the CDR3 reads TGTGCCAGCAGTTCTCGGGACCGAGGTCCGGGTGAGCAGTACTTC.

V and J are TRBV28 and TRBJ2-4; D might be TRBD2 (5 bases). Trimming took off 5 bases at V and 1 base at J, with 9 bases between the two ends. The CDR3 loop spans 14 amino acids. CDR1 and CDR2 from the germline V gene are MDHEN and SYDVKM. CDR3 nucleotides: TGTGCCAGCAGTCGCCGGGGTGCCAAAAACATTCAGTACTTC. Translated, it gives CASSRRGAKNIQYF.

This chain joins TRBV28 and TRBJ2-5; 8 nucleotides align to TRBD2. V dropped 3 bases and J dropped 2; count of bases not matched to a gene: 2. Germline V gene data show CDR1 as MDHEN and CDR2 as SYDVKM. This CDR3 is built from 14 residues. Here the CDR3 reads CASSFSSGQETQYF. In nucleotides, the CDR3 is TGTGCCAGCAGTTTCTCTAGCGGGCAAGAGACCCAGTACTTC. Using reference TRBV28 and TRBJ2-5 for the parts outside the CDR3, the full variable domain is DVKVTQSSRYLVKRTGEKVFLECVQDMDHENMFWYRQDPGLGLRLIYFSYDVKMKEKGDIPEGYSVSREKKERFSLILESASTNQTSMYLCASSFSSGQETQYFGPGTRLLVL.